The rows below give T cell receptor beta chains drawn from one sample of a study of blood T cell repertoires in COVID-19. Here immunoSEQ multiplex PCR was the method, and the copy in TCRdb shows in-frame clones only, minus some. The data hold about 52,000 clones, with roughly 87% observed a single time. The sample comprised peripheral blood. Source of these receptors: a human donor in a cohort sampled during active COVID-19. The CDR3 runs from the conserved cysteine through the conserved F or W. A D gene is named only where the DNA matches it firmly. Where a row states a size, it is once, few, many or the class of an expanded clone; other rows omit it.

size,D,J,V,CDR3,DNA
-,TRBD1,TRBJ1-1,TRBV18,CASSPTGTVDGEAFF,TGTGCCAGCTCACCAACTGGGACAGTCGATGGGGAAGCTTTCTTT
once,TRBD2,TRBJ2-3,TRBV2,CASSEGGGTSNPDTQYF,TGTGCCAGCAGTGAAGGCGGCGGGACTAGCAACCCAGATACGCAGTATTTT
-,TRBD2,TRBJ2-1,TRBV5-1,CASSPGLAGANEQFF,TGCGCCAGCAGCCCGGGACTAGCGGGAGCTAATGAGCAGTTCTTC
-,-,TRBJ2-5,TRBV11-3,CASSLVGGGQETQYF,TGTGCCAGCAGCTTAGTCGGCGGAGGGCAAGAGACCCAGTACTTC
-,TRBD2,TRBJ2-1,TRBV7-6,CASSLKASGDSYSYNEQFF,TGTGCCAGCAGCTTAAAAGCTAGCGGGGATTCCTACTCCTACAATGAGCAGTTCTTC
few,-,TRBJ1-1,TRBV11-2,CASSFWATEAFF,TGTGCCAGCAGCTTTTGGGCCACTGAAGCTTTCTTT
-,-,TRBJ2-1,TRBV10-3,CAISEWSGPYNEQFF,TGTGCCATCAGTGAGTGGAGCGGGCCCTACAATGAGCAGTTCTTC
-,-,TRBJ2-1,TRBV6-5,CASSSAGAGAYNEQFF,TGTGCCAGCAGTTCCGCAGGAGCGGGTGCCTACAATGAGCAGTTCTTC
-,TRBD2,TRBJ2-7,TRBV2,CASSEARASGSYEQYF,TGTGCCAGCAGTGAAGCTCGGGCTAGCGGGAGTTACGAGCAGTACTTC
-,TRBD1,TRBJ1-1,TRBV20-1,CSASRGRAFF,TGCAGTGCGAGCAGGGGGCGAGCTTTCTTT
-,TRBD1,TRBJ1-2,TRBV7-9,CASSLPGQGSYGYTF,TGTGCCAGCAGCTTACCCGGACAGGGTAGCTATGGCTACACCTTC
-,TRBD1,TRBJ1-2,TRBV6-2/TRBV6-3,CASSYGDQGENGYTF,TGTGCCAGCAGTTATGGAGATCAGGGGGAGAATGGCTACACCTTC
-,-,TRBJ2-7,TRBV5-1,CASSLGDTISYEQYF,TGCGCCAGCAGCTTGGGGGACACCATTTCCTACGAGCAGTACTTC
-,TRBD1,TRBJ1-2,TRBV9,CASSAQGMGILDGYTF,TGTGCCAGCAGCGCACAGGGGATGGGGATTTTAGATGGCTACACCTTC
few,-,TRBJ1-6,TRBV18,CASSPPGPSSYNSPLHF,TGTGCCAGCTCACCCCCAGGGCCCAGCTCCTATAATTCACCCCTCCACTTT
-,-,TRBJ1-4,TRBV6-5,CASSYSFQVNEKLFF,TGTGCCAGCAGTTACTCTTTCCAGGTTAATGAAAAACTGTTTTTT
-,-,TRBJ2-1,TRBV12-2,CASRPTLPGLAGGKDEQFF,TGTGCAAGTCGCCCCACTCTACCGGGACTAGCGGGAGGGAAGGATGAGCAGTTCTTC
-,-,TRBJ2-2,TRBV29-1,CSVGGPEGGELFF,TGCAGCGTCGGGGGACCCGAGGGCGGGGAGCTGTTTTTT
-,-,TRBJ2-7,TRBV7-9,CASSPPWIGEREQYF,TGTGCCAGCAGCCCCCCTTGGATAGGGGAACGGGAGCAGTACTTC
-,-,TRBJ1-5,TRBV27,CASSRLGDSNQPQHF,TGTGCCAGCAGTCGCCTCGGGGATAGCAATCAGCCCCAGCATTTT
once,TRBD1,TRBJ2-7,TRBV11-2,CASSLAATGAHSYEQYF,TGTGCCAGCAGCTTGGCCGCGACAGGGGCCCACTCCTACGAGCAGTACTTC
-,-,TRBJ2-7,TRBV6-6,CASSSSGTNYEQYF,TGTGCCAGCAGCTCCTCGGGGACAAACTACGAGCAGTACTTC